This is a list of T cell receptor beta chains from one sample in a study of T cells in Graves' hyperthyroidism and ophthalmopathy. MiXCR, run by TCRdb on the multiplex PCR reads, gives a single entry per CDR3 protein. This sample has roughly 840,000 distinct CDR3 sequences; around 38% occur once, and the top ten carry around 10%. The specimen sequenced was blood. The receptors stem from a young man with Graves' hyperthyroidism. The CDR3 runs from the conserved cysteine through the conserved F or W. Fields, in order: J gene, clone size, V gene, D gene, CDR3 DNA, CDR3 protein. A D gene is named only where the DNA matches it firmly. Some rows mark clone size as missing; the rest say once, few, many or name a class of expanded clone.

>TRBJ1-3|many|TRBV20-1|NA
TGCAGTGCTAGAGATTTGGAGGCTGGAAACACCATATATTTT
CSARDLEAGNTIYF
>TRBJ1-4|many|TRBV5-4|NA
TGTGCCAGCAGCTCAGGATGGGACGGGAATGAAAAACTGTTTTTT
CASSSGWDGNEKLFF
>TRBJ2-2|NA|TRBV6-2/TRBV6-3|TRBD2
TGTGCCAGCAGCACACTAGCGTACACCGGGGAGCTGTTTTTT
CASSTLAYTGELFF
>TRBJ1-2|NA|TRBV29-1|TRBD1
TGCAGCGTTGATCCCCAGGGGGAGAATGGCTACACCTTC
CSVDPQGENGYTF
>TRBJ2-2|many|TRBV7-9|TRBD1
TGTGCCAGCAGCTTACGGGACAGGACCGTCGGGGAGCTGTTTTTT
CASSLRDRTVGELFF
>TRBJ1-1|few|TRBV2|NA
TGTGCCAGCAGCCTAGAAGCAGGAGGCACTGAAGCTTTCTTT
CASSLEAGGTEAFF
>TRBJ2-2|many|TRBV2|NA
TGTGCCAGCGGATCCCAGCAGAACGGGGAGCTGTTTTTT
CASGSQQNGELFF
>TRBJ2-7|NA|TRBV7-2|NA
TGTGCCAGCAGCTTAGTGGACAGCCCCGAGCAGTACTTC
CASSLVDSPEQYF
>TRBJ2-3|few|TRBV29-1|NA
TGCAGCGCGGGACCGCCAGATACGCAGTATTTT
CSAGPPDTQYF
>TRBJ2-7|NA|TRBV29-1|TRBD1
TGCACCGTTGACAGGGGCGGCTACGAGCAGTACTTC
CTVDRGGYEQYF
>TRBJ2-7|NA|TRBV7-6|NA
TGTGCCAGCAGTTCCTTCGGGGGCCCCGAGCAGTACTTC
CASSSFGGPEQYF
>TRBJ1-3|many|TRBV7-2|NA
TGTGCCAGCAGCTTAGCAGTCAGCATGGAGGGAAACACCATATATTTT
CASSLAVSMEGNTIYF
>TRBJ1-3|few|TRBV9|NA
TGTGCCAGCAGCGTAGCGGAGCTCCGATCTGGAAACACCATATATTTT
CASSVAELRSGNTIYF
>TRBJ1-1|many|TRBV2|NA
TGTGCCAGCAGACAGGCCTCTCACACTGAAGCTTTCTTT
CASRQASHTEAFF
>TRBJ2-5|few|TRBV7-3|NA
TGTGCCAGCAGCTTGAGGCCGGGGCAGGGGGAGACCCAGTACTTC
CASSLRPGQGETQYF